Described below is a single T cell receptor (beta chain) sequence and its context. Its antigen is as yet unknown. These data belong to a study of T-cell memory formation after mild COVID-19. Turning to the study itself: TCR clusters showed largely donor specificity.

From the 5' RACE reads, TCRdb called clonotypes with MiXCR, one entry per CDR3 protein. The sample includes 400,000 to 550,000 distinct CDR3 sequences, about 23% seen only once; the top ten take 9.5% to 15%. Study-level findings and limits: There was a balanced CD4/CD8 profile in clones contracting day 15 to 85, and later expanders leaned CD4+. Clones which contracted sat mainly in CM and EM if CD4+, and in EMRA if CD8+. In pre-infection memory, a portion of responding clones appeared, which suggested that cross-reactive memory joined.

The receptor was isolated from an adult woman who had mild COVID-19 (a few samples of this study predate the infection). Cell type and time point are not known. What was sequenced was PBMCs or a T cell subset sorted from them (not recorded which).

CDR3 amino acids: CASRLTQTGHYEQYF. The CDR3 nucleotides are TGCGCCAGCAGATTAACCCAGACAGGGCACTACGAGCAGTACTTC. The V and J genes are TRBV4-1 and TRBJ2-7, with 7 bases that match TRBD1. V gave up 6 bases and J gave up 3 bases; unmatched junction bases: 11. The CDR3 runs 15 residues. Germline V lookup: CDR1 MGHRA, CDR2 YSYEKL.